Presented here are 14 T cell receptor beta chains from one specimen sequenced in a study of technical replicates of blood from a few donors. Sequenced by immunoSEQ multiplex PCR; TCRdb stores in-frame clones only, minus some. Of under 85,000 clones listed, around 97% are singletons. Sequencing input: T cells isolated from PBMCs. The receptors shown here come from a human donor in good health.

The V and J genes are TRBV19 and TRBJ2-5, with 7 bases fitting TRBD2. V lost 5 bases to trimming and J lost 3 bases; unmatched junction nucleotides: 15. Germline loops: CDR1 LNHDA, CDR2 SQIVND (reference sequence). The CDR3 consists of 17 residues. The CDR3 DNA follows: TGTGCCAGTAGTCACCTACCCGCCGAGCGGGGTAAAGAGACCCAGTACTTC. Translating gives CASSHLPAERGKETQYF.

V and J are TRBV5-1 and TRBJ2-4; the D gene is possibly TRBD2 (5 bases). The CDR3 consists of 14 residues. The germline V gene has CDR1 SGHRS and CDR2 YFSETQ. V shed 0 bases and J shed 8 bases, with 12 bases lying between them. The CDR3: CASSLDRTLDIQYF. The CDR3 nucleotides are TGCGCCAGCAGCTTGGATCGGACTCTGGACATTCAGTACTTC.

CDR3 coding DNA: TGTGCCAGCAGCGTATGGGAGGGGGGGCCGGGAGATACGCAGTATTTT. Amino acid sequence: CASSVWEGGPGDTQYF. The chain joins TRBV9 to TRBJ2-3; D is perhaps TRBD2 (7 bases). Trimming left V 1 base short and J 5 bases short, with 17 bases between. The CDR3 consists of 16 residues. Germline V lookup: CDR1 SGDLS, CDR2 YYNGEE.

V gene TRBV30 combines with J gene TRBJ2-7, with 9 bases aligning to TRBD1. This CDR3 comprises 14 residues. Germline V gene lookup returns CDR1 GTSNPN and CDR2 SVGIG (reference sequence). V shed 3 bases, J shed 2 bases, and the junction held 5 bases outside the gene matches. The CDR3: CAWSRTGETYEQYF. CDR3 bases: TGTGCCTGGAGCCGGACAGGGGAAACCTACGAGCAGTACTTC.

The chain combines TRBV5-1 with TRBJ1-2; D unclear. V gave up 2 bases and J gave up 3 bases, with 26 bases separating them. The CDR3 has 19 residues. Germline values: CDR1 SGHRS, CDR2 YFSETQ. The CDR3 DNA is TGCGCCAGCAGCTTATGGCCTAATATGCAGGTCGCTTCGGACTATGGCTACACCTTC. This encodes CASSLWPNMQVASDYGYTF.

A note on this clone: The junction shows a germline mismatch at one end, possibly a read error. The rearrangement joins TRBV4-1 to TRBJ2-2; D is possibly TRBD2 (6 bases). Germline V gives CDR1 MGHRA, CDR2 YSYEKL. The CDR3 is 17 residues long. This CDR3 is CASSQVPRLANTGELFF. CDR3 coding DNA: TGCGCCAGCAGCCAAGTTCCGCGGCTAGCGAATACCGGGGAGCTGTTTTTT.

The chain combines TRBV6-5 with TRBJ2-7, with D possibly TRBD2 on 5 matching bases. Germline-derived CDR1 and CDR2 are MNHEY and SVGAGI. CDR3 length: 14 amino acids. Trimming cost V 0 bases and J 5 bases, with 11 bases left between them. The CDR3 here is CASSYSPGIDEQYF. For the CDR3, the DNA is TGTGCCAGCAGTTACTCCCCGGGGATAGACGAGCAGTACTTC.

The rearrangement uses TRBV28 and TRBJ1-2; 7 bases fit TRBD1. This CDR3 has 15 amino acids. From germline, CDR1 is MDHEN and CDR2 SYDVKM. V shed 6 bases, J shed 1 base, and the junction held 8 bases outside the gene matches. The CDR3 DNA reads as TGTGCCAGCAGCCGTGGGACAGTTATTAACTATGGCTACACCTTC. Translation: CASSRGTVINYGYTF.

The chain combines TRBV10-3 with TRBJ2-3; TRBD2 agrees at 9 bases. With 3 bases clipped from V and 0 bases from J, the junction kept 7 bases outside the gene matches. Germline V lookup: CDR1 ENHRY, CDR2 SYGVKD. The length of the CDR3 is 17 residues. CDR3 in amino acids: CAISDSGGHRSTDTQYF. CDR3 DNA sequence: TGTGCCATCAGTGATAGCGGGGGACACCGGAGCACAGATACGCAGTATTTT.

The V and J genes are TRBV6-5 and TRBJ1-1; tentatively, D is TRBD1 (5 bases). Germline V lookup: CDR1 MNHEY, CDR2 SVGAGI. Trimming cost V 7 bases and J 5 bases, with 17 bases left between them. CDR3 length: 14 amino acids. The CDR3 reads CASTKGGGVTEAFF. The CDR3 DNA reads TGTGCCAGCACCAAAGGTGGGGGGGTAACTGAAGCTTTCTTT.

The chain is built from TRBV7-9 and TRBJ1-1, with TRBD1 as a possible D gene (5 bases). The CDR3 runs to 15 residues. Germline V lookup: CDR1 SEHNR, CDR2 FQNEAQ (reference sequence). V was shortened by 6 bases and J by 0 bases, with 14 bases between the two germline ends. This CDR3 reads CASRGGTTMNTEAFF. The CDR3 DNA reads as TGTGCCAGCAGGGGGGGTACCACTATGAACACTGAAGCTTTCTTT.

This chain uses TRBV4-1 with TRBJ1-2; D remains ambiguous. Germline CDR1 reads MGHRA; CDR2 reads YSYEKL. Trimming took off 0 bases at V and 8 bases at J, with 7 bases between the two ends. This CDR3 comprises 12 residues. The CDR3 bases are TGCGCCAGCAGCCAAGAAAACTTGGGCTACACCTTC. It is translated as CASSQENLGYTF.

This rearrangement joins TRBV7-2 to TRBJ2-7, with TRBD2 as a possible D gene (5 bases). Between the trimmed V and J ends, which lost 10 bases and 3 bases, there was a span of 22 bases. The CDR3 runs 15 residues. CDR1 is SGHTA and CDR2 is FQGNSA in the germline V gene. The CDR3 is CATRPKGLLLYEQYF. CDR3 in DNA: TGTGCCACCAGACCTAAAGGACTTTTGCTCTACGAGCAGTACTTC.

This chain's CDR3 is CAWKIQGHTEAFF. CDR3 coding DNA: TGTGCCTGGAAAATTCAGGGGCACACTGAAGCTTTCTTT. This chain uses TRBV30 with TRBJ1-1; tentative D call: TRBD1 (6 bases). V dropped 4 bases and J dropped 3 bases, with 12 bases sitting between them. The germline V gene encodes CDR1 GTSNPN and CDR2 SVGIG (reference sequence). The CDR3 runs to 13 residues.